The clone carrying this T cell receptor beta chain showed up just a few times. What it binds is unknown. The record originates from a study of naive and memory T cell subsets. General study results and limits: Naive repertoires, especially CD8, held a few larger clonotypes, possibly memory cells re-expressing CD45RA. In naive cells, over 85% of TCR sequences were seen only once. Diversity fell and Gini index rose from naive through CM, EM, EMRA.

An equimolar mix of two oligonucleotides served as the beta constant-region primer for TRBC1 and TRBC2. Ligated cDNA was amplified by four rounds of PCR with nested alpha and beta constant-region primers and SP2. One entry per CDR3 protein, called by TCRdb with MiXCR from the UMI-ligation and nested PCR reads. The table includes about 150,000 distinct CDR3 sequences, 22% detected once. CDR1 is DFQATT and CDR2 is SNEGSKA in the germline V gene (reference sequence). The CDR3 is made up of 14 amino acids. V was cut by 5 bases and J by 1 base, with 14 bases left in between. CD4+ T cell IFNgamma after overnight CMV lysate exposure gave donor CMV status. Cells stained for CD3, CD4, CD8, CD45RA and CD27 were sorted into four subsets.

The TCR was taken from a human donor in good health. This chain uses TRBV20-1 with TRBJ1-1; D perhaps matches TRBD1 (5 bases). Sequencing used naive CD4+ T cells from blood. In DNA form, the CDR3 reads TGCAGTGCTCCCCGGGGGGGGTGGAACACTGAAGCTTTCTTT. Its protein is CSAPRGGWNTEAFF.